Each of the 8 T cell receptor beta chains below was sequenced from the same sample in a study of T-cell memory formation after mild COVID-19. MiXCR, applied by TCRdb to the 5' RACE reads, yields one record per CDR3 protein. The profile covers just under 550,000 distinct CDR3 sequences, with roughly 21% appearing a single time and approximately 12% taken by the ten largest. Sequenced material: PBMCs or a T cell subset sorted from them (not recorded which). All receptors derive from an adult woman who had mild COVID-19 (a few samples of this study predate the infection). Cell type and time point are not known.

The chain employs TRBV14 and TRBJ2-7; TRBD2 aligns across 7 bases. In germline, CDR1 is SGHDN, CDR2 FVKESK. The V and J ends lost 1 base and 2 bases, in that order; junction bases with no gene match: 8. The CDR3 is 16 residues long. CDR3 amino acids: CASSQVRRGGPYEQYF. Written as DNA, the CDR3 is TGTGCCAGCAGCCAAGTAAGAAGGGGAGGGCCCTACGAGCAGTACTTC.

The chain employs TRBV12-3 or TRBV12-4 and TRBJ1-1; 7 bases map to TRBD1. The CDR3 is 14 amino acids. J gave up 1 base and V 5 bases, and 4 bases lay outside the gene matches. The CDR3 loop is CASSGQVPNTEAFF. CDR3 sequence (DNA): TGTGCCAGCAGTGGACAGGTGCCGAACACTGAAGCTTTCTTT.

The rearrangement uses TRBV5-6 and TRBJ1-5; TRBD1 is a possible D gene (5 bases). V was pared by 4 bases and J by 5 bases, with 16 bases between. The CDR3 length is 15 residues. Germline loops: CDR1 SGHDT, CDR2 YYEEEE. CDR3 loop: CASSTTGEGHQPQHF. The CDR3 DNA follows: TGTGCCAGCAGCACCACGGGGGAGGGCCATCAGCCCCAGCATTTT.

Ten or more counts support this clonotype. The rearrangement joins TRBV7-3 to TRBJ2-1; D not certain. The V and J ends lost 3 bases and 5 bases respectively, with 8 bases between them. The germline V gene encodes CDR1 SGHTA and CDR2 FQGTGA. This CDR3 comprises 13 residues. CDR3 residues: CASSFRQNNEQFF. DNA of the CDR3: TGTGCCAGCAGCTTTCGGCAGAACAATGAGCAGTTCTTC.

In nucleotides, the CDR3 is TGCAGCGTTGTGGCTCGTCTGGCGGGAGGCGAGCAGTACTTC. Translating it yields CSVVARLAGGEQYF. This chain uses TRBV29-1 with TRBJ2-7, with TRBD2 matching over 8 bases. The trim removed 4 bases at V and 6 bases at J, leaving 11 bases unmatched. Germline V gives CDR1 SQVTM, CDR2 ANQGSEA. CDR3 size: 14 residues.

The CDR3 DNA reads TGTGCCAGCAGTGAAGCCCACTGGATCCGTTATAATTCACCCCTCCACTTT. It specifies CASSEAHWIRYNSPLHF. The genes are TRBV6-1 and TRBJ1-6, with unresolved D. The germline V gene has CDR1 MNHNS and CDR2 SASEGT. Deletions cut 0 bases from V and 4 bases from J, with 13 bases between. This CDR3 is 17 amino acids long.

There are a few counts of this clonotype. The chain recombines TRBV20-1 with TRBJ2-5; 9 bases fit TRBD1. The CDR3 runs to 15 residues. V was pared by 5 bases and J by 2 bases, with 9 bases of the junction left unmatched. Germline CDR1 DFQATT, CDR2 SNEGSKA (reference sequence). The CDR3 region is CSAGPTGGWQETQYF. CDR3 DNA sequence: TGCAGTGCTGGCCCGACAGGGGGTTGGCAAGAGACCCAGTACTTC.

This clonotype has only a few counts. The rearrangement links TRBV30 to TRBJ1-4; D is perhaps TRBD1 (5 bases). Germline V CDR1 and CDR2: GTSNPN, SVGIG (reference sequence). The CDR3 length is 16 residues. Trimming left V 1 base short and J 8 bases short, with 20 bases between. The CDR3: CAWSDPTGGAEEKLFF. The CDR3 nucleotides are TGTGCCTGGAGTGACCCCACGGGAGGGGCTGAGGAAAAACTGTTTTTT. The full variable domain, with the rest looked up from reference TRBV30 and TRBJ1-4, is SQTIHQWPATLVQPVGSPLSLECTVEGTSNPNLYWYRQAAGRGLQLLFYSVGIGQISSEVPQNLSASRPQDRQFILSSKKLLLSDSGFYLCAWSDPTGGAEEKLFFGSGTQLSVL.